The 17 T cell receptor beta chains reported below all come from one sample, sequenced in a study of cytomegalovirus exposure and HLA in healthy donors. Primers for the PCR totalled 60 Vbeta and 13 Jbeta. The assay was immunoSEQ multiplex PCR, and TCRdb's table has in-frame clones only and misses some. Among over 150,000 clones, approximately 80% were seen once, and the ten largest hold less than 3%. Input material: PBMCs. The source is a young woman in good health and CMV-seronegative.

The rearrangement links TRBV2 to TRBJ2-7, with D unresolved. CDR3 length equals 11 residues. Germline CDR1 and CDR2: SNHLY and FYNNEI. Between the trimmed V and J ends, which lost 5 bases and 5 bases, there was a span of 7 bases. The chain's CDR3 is CASSQSDEQYF. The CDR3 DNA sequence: TGTGCCAGCAGTCAATCGGACGAGCAGTACTTC.

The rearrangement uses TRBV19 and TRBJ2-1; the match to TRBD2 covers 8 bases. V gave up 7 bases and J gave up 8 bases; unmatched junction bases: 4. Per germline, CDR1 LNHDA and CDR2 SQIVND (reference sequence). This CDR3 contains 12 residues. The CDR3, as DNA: TGTGCCAGTACCGCGGGGGGTCATGAGCAGTTCTTC. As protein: CASTAGGHEQFF.

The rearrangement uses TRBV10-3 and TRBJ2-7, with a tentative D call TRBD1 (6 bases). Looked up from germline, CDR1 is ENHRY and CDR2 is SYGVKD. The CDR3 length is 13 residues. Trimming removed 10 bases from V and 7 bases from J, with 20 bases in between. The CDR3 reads CATQGGYSYEQYF. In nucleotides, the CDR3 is TGTGCCACGCAAGGGGGTTACTCATATGAGCAGTACTTC.

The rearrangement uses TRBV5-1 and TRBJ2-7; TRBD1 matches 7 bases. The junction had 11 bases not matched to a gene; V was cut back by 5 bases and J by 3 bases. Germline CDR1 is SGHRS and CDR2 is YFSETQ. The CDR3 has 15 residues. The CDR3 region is CASSRTPGQSYEQYF. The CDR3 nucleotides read TGCGCCAGCAGTCGAACCCCGGGACAGAGCTACGAGCAGTACTTC.

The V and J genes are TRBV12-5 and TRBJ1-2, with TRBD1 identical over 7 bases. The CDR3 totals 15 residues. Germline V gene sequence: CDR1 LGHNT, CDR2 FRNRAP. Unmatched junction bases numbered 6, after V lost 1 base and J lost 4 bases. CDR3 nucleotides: TGTGCTAGTGGTTTGGAGGGGGCGTCGAGCTATGGCTACACCTTC. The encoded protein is CASGLEGASSYGYTF.

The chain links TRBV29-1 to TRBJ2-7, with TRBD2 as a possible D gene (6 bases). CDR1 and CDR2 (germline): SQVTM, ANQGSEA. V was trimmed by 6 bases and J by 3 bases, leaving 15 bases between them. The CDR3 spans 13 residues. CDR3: CSVLAREGYEQYF. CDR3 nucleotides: TGCAGCGTCCTAGCGAGAGAGGGCTACGAGCAGTACTTC.

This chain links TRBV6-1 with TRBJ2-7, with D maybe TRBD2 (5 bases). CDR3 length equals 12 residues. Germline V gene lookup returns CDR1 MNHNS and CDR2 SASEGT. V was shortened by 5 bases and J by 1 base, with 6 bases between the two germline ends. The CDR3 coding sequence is TGTGCCAGCAGTTCGGGGTCCTACGAGCAGTACTTC. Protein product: CASSSGSYEQYF.

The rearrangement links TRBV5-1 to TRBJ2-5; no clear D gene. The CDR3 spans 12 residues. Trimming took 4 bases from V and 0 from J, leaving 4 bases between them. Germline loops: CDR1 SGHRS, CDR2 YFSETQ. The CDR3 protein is CASSHYQETQYF. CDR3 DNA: TGCGCCAGCAGCCACTACCAAGAGACCCAGTACTTC.

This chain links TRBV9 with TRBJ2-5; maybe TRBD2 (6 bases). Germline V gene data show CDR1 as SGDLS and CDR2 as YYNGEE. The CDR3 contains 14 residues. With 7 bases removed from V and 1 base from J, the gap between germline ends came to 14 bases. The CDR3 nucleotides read TGTGCCAGCGAAAGAGGTAGCGGCCAAGAGACCCAGTACTTC. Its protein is CASERGSGQETQYF.

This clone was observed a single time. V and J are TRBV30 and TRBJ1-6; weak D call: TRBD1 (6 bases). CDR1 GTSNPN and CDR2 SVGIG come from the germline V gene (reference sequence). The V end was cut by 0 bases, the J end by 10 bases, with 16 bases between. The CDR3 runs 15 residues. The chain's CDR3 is CAWSVEKQGPSPLHF. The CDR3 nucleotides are TGTGCCTGGAGTGTGGAAAAACAGGGACCATCACCCCTCCACTTT.

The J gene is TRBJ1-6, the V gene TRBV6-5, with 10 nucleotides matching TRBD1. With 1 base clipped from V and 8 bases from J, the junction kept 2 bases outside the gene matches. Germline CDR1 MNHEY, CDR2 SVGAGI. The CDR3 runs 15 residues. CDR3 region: CASSYWGTGDSPLHF. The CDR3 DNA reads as TGTGCCAGCAGTTACTGGGGGACAGGGGATTCACCCCTCCACTTT.

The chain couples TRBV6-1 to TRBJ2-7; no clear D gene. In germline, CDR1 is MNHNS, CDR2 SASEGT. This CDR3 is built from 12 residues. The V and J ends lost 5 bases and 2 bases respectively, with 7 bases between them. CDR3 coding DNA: TGTGCCAGCAGTTCGTGGCCCTACGAGCAGTACTTC. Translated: CASSSWPYEQYF.

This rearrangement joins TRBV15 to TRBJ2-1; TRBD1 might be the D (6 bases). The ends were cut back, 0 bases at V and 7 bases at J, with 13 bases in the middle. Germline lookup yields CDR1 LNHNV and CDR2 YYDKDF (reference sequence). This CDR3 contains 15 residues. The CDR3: CATSRDLGTGNEQFF. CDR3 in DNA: TGTGCCACCAGCAGAGATCTGGGTACAGGGAATGAGCAGTTCTTC.

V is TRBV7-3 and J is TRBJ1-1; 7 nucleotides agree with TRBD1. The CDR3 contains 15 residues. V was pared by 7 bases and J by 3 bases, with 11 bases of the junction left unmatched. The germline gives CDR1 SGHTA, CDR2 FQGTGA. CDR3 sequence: CASNLRTGWDTEAFF. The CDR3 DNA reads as TGTGCCAGCAACCTCCGGACAGGTTGGGACACTGAAGCTTTCTTT.

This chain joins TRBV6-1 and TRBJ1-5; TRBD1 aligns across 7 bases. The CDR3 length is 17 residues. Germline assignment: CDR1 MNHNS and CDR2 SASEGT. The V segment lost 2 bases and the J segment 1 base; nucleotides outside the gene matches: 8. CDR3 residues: CASSELTGDGSNQPQHF. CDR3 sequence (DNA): TGTGCCAGCAGTGAACTCACAGGGGATGGGAGCAATCAGCCCCAGCATTTT.

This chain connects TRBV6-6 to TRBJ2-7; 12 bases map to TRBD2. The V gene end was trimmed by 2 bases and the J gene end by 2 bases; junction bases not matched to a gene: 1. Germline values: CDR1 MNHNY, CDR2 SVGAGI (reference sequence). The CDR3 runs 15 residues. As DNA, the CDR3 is TGTGCCAGCAGTTACGCTAGCGGGGGGGCCTACGAGCAGTACTTC. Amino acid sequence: CASSYASGGAYEQYF.

The CDR3 sequence: CASSQGLAGAYNEQFF. In nucleotides, the CDR3 is TGTGCCAGCAGCCAGGGACTAGCGGGGGCGTACAATGAGCAGTTCTTC. The rearrangement links TRBV7-9 to TRBJ2-1; 14 bases are shared with TRBD2. After removal of 5 bases from V and 4 bases from J, the junction contained 4 bases not matched to a gene. The CDR3 has 16 amino acids. Germline CDR1 reads SEHNR; CDR2 reads FQNEAQ (reference sequence).